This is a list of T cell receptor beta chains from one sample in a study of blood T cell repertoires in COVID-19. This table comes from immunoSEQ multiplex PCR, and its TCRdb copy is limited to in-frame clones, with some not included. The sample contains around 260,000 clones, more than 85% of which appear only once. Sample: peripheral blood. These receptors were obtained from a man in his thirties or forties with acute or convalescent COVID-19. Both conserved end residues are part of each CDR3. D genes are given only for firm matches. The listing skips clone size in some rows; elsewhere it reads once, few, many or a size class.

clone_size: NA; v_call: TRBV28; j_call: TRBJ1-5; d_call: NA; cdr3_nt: TGTGCCAGCAGTTTACCGGGGGGCGCTCAGCCCCAGCATTTT; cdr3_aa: CASSLPGGAQPQHF
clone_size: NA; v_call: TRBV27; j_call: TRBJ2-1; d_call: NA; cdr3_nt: TGTGCCAGCAGTTTCGGTAATCTCAGGGGTGAGCAGTTCTTC; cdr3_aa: CASSFGNLRGEQFF
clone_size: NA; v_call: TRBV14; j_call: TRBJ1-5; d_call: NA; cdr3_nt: TGTGCCAGCAGCCGAAAGGCCGGGGGACTACATAGCAATCAGCCCCAGCATTTT; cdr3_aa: CASSRKAGGLHSNQPQHF
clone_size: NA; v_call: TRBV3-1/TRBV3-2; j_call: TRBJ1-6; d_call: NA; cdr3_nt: TGTGCCAGCAGCCAAAACAGAGACTCACCCCTCCACTTT; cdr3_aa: CASSQNRDSPLHF
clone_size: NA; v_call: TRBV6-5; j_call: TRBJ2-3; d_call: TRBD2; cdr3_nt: TGTGCCAGCAGGTGGGCGGGGGGTTTTACAGATACGCAGTATTTT; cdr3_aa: CASRWAGGFTDTQYF
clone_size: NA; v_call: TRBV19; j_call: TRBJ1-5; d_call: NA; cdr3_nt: TGTGCCAGTAATCGCGGGCCCAATCAGCCCCAGCATTTT; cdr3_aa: CASNRGPNQPQHF
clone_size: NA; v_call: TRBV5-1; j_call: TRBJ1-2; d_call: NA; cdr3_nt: TGCGCCAGCAGTCCCGGGCGGGGCAACCTAGCTAACTATGGCTACACCTTC; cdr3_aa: CASSPGRGNLANYGYTF
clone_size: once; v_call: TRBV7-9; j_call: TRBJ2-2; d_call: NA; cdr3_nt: TGTGCCAGCAGCTGGGTGGCGGGGATTTCCGGGGAGCTGTTTTTT; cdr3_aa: CASSWVAGISGELFF
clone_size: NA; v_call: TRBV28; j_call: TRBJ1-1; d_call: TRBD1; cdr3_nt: TGTGCCAGCAGTCCAGGGGGTGGACGAGCTTTCTTT; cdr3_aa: CASSPGGGRAFF
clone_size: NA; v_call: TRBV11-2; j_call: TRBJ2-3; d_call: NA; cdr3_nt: TGTGCCAGCAGCTTAGATCGGGTTAGCGGAGGGGATACGCAGTATTTT; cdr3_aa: CASSLDRVSGGDTQYF
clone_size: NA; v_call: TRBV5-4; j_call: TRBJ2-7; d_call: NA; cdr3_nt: TGTGCCAGCAGTGAAGGACTCGACGGGTGGTACGAGCAGTACTTC; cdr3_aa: CASSEGLDGWYEQYF
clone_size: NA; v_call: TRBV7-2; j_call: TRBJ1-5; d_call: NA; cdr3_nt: TGTGCCAGCAGACCTACCTTAGGGGTAGATCAGCCCCAGCATTTT; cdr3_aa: CASRPTLGVDQPQHF
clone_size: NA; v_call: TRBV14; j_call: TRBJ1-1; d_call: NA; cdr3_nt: TGTGCCAGCAGCCAAGTGGGGAGCACTGAAGCTTTCTTT; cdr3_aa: CASSQVGSTEAFF
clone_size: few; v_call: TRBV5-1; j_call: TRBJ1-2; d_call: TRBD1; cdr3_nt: TGCGCCAGCAGCAGGGACAGTACCATCGATGGCTACACCTTC; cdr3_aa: CASSRDSTIDGYTF
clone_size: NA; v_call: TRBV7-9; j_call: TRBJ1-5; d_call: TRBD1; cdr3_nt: TGTGCCACACAGGGGGTCAATCAGCCCCAGCATTTT; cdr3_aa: CATQGVNQPQHF
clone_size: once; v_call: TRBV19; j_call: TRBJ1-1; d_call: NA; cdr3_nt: TGTGCCAGTAGTTGGTCGGCCGGGGATTCGGTACGGACTGAAGCTTTCTTT; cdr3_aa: CASSWSAGDSVRTEAFF
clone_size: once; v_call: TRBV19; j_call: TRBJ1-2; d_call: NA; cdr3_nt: TGTGCCAGTAGTCCCCAACACGTTTGGGGAGAATATGGCTACACCTTC; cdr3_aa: CASSPQHVWGEYGYTF
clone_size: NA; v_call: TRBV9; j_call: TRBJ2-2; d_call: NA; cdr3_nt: TGTGCCAGCAGCGTATCAGGGCGCGGGGAGCTGTTTTTT; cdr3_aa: CASSVSGRGELFF
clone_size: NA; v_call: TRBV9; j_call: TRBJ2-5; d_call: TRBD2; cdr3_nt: TGTGCCAGCAGCGCCGGGATGACTAGCTGGAGGGAGACCCAGTACTTC; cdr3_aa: CASSAGMTSWRETQYF
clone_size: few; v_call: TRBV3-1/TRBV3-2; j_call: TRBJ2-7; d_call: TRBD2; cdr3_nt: TGTGCCAGCAGCCAAAGATCGGGCCTAGCGGGAGCCGAGCAGTACTTC; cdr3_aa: CASSQRSGLAGAEQYF
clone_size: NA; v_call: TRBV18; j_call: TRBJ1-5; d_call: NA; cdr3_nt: TGTGCCAGCTCACCAGGGCGAGAGGGTCAGCCCCAGCATTTT; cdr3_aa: CASSPGREGQPQHF
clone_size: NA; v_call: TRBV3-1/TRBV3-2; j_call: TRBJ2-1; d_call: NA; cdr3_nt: TGTGCCAGCAGCCGTCGGGTAGACTACCCCTACAATGAGCAGTTCTTC; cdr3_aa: CASSRRVDYPYNEQFF